Each of the 26 T cell receptor beta chains below was sequenced from the same sample in a study of identical twins. TCRdb recomputed calls from the 5' RACE reads with MiXCR, one row per CDR3 protein. The table lists about 660,000 distinct CDR3 sequences, around 8.3% of them singletons. These data were likewise used in another study, on yellow fever vaccine responses in identical twins.

Sequenced material: PBMCs. These receptors all stem from a woman between 18 and 29 years old in good health.

V is TRBV4-1 and J is TRBJ2-3; D unresolved. V lost 3 bases and J lost 2, with 15 bases in between. The CDR3 extends over 16 amino acids. Germline CDR1 MGHRA, CDR2 YSYEKL. CDR3 nucleotide sequence: TGCGCCAGCAGCCAGGCAGACCGACGTAACACAGATACGCAGTATTTT. Protein product: CASSQADRRNTDTQYF.

The count of this clonotype is one. The V and J genes are TRBV6-5 and TRBJ2-1, with 12 bases lining up with TRBD2. The CDR3 sequence is 14 residues long. V gave up 7 bases and J gave up 6 bases; unmatched junction bases: 4. Per the germline V gene, CDR1 is MNHEY and CDR2 is SVGAGI. The CDR3 DNA follows: TGTGCCAGCAATTTACTAGCGGGGGGCAATGAGCAGTTCTTC. Its protein is CASNLLAGGNEQFF.

This clonotype was observed a handful of times. The chain links TRBV19 to TRBJ1-1; D ambiguous. This CDR3 is built from 15 residues. From germline, CDR1 is LNHDA and CDR2 SQIVND (reference sequence). V was pared by 8 bases and J by 1 base, with 17 bases between. CDR3 nucleotide sequence: TGTGCCAGTCACTTAACTAGAGGAGCGAACACTGAAGCTTTCTTT. Its translation is CASHLTRGANTEAFF. Full variable domain (missing parts from reference TRBV19 and TRBJ1-1): DGGITQSPKYLFRKEGQNVTLSCEQNLNHDAMYWYRQDPGQGLRLIYYSQIVNDFQKGDIAEGYSVSREKKESFPLTVTSAQKNPTAFYLCASHLTRGANTEAFFGQGTRLTVV.

The chain carries TRBV20-1 and TRBJ2-3; 7 nucleotides agree with TRBD2. V shed 2 bases, J shed 5 bases, and the junction held 4 bases outside the gene matches. This CDR3 is built from 13 residues. Germline assignment: CDR1 DFQATT and CDR2 SNEGSKA (reference sequence). Here the CDR3 DNA reads TGCAGTGCTAGAAGCGGGGCGGGAGATACGCAGTATTTT. Translation gives CSARSGAGDTQYF.

This clonotype appeared many times. J is TRBJ2-7 and V is TRBV6-5; possible D gene TRBD2, 6 bases. V shed 4 bases and J shed 3 bases, with 16 bases lying between them. Germline V gene sequence: CDR1 MNHEY, CDR2 SVGAGI. The CDR3 is made up of 15 amino acids. The CDR3 nucleotides are TGTGCCAGCAGTTCCGCAGCGGGCTGGGTCTACGAGCAGTACTTC. Protein product: CASSSAAGWVYEQYF.

This clonotype was seen only a few times. The V call is TRBV5-1, the J call TRBJ1-6, with a tentative D call TRBD1 (6 bases). The CDR3 has 14 amino acids. V was clipped by 2 bases and J by 5 bases, with 8 bases between them. The germline CDR1 and CDR2 sequences are SGHRS and YFSETQ. For the CDR3, the DNA is TGCGCCAGCAGCTTCCGGGACAATAATTCACCCCTCCACTTT. Residues: CASSFRDNNSPLHF.

This clonotype was seen many times. V and J are TRBV15 and TRBJ2-1, with unresolved D. Germline loops: CDR1 LNHNV, CDR2 YYDKDF (reference sequence). Trimming left V 3 bases short and J 0 bases short, with 9 bases between. The CDR3 consists of 15 residues. CDR3 coding DNA: TGTGCCACCAGCAGTCGCCGCGGCTCCTACAATGAGCAGTTCTTC. Translated: CATSSRRGSYNEQFF.

In this sample, this clonotype turned up many times. The chain uses TRBV29-1 and TRBJ1-5; no clear D. The V gene lost 4 bases and the J gene lost 4 bases, with 17 bases spanning the gap. The CDR3 runs 15 residues. Looked up from germline, CDR1 is SQVTM and CDR2 is ANQGSEA. This chain's CDR3 is CSVAWALGENQPQHF. CDR3 bases: TGCAGCGTTGCTTGGGCCCTTGGGGAAAATCAGCCCCAGCATTTT.

CDR3 sequence reads: CSASRDARLNTEAFF. CDR3 nucleotides: TGCAGTGCTAGTCGGGATGCAAGGTTGAACACTGAAGCTTTCTTT. The V call is TRBV20-1, the J call TRBJ1-1; D remains unclear. Trimming took 3 bases from V and 0 from J, leaving 14 bases between them. The CDR3 sequence is 15 residues long. Germline V CDR1 and CDR2: DFQATT, SNEGSKA (reference sequence).

J is TRBJ2-3 and V is TRBV3-1; TRBD1 aligns across 7 bases. CDR3 size: 18 residues. Germline-derived CDR1 and CDR2 are LGHDT and YNNKEL (reference sequence). V lost 6 bases to trimming and J lost 4 bases; unmatched junction nucleotides: 19. CDR3 sequence (DNA): TGTGCCAGCAGTGACACAGGGGAACCCTTCCTTGGGGCAGATACGCAGTATTTT. Its translation: CASSDTGEPFLGADTQYF.

This sequence joins TRBV5-1 and TRBJ2-5; D tentatively fits TRBD1 or TRBD2 (6 bases each). This CDR3 is built from 13 residues. Germline V gene data show CDR1 as SGHRS and CDR2 as YFSETQ. V lost 6 bases, J lost 5 bases, and 14 bases lay in between. The CDR3 nucleotides read TGCGCCAGCAACGGAGGAGGGGGTGAGACCCAGTACTTC. Amino acids: CASNGGGGETQYF.

Many counts were recorded for this clonotype. CDR3 sequence: CASSYGQGGGQPQHF. The CDR3 DNA reads as TGTGCCAGCAGTTACGGACAGGGTGGGGGTCAGCCCCAGCATTTT. This chain connects TRBV6-5 to TRBJ1-5, with 8 bases identical to TRBD1. Germline V gene lookup returns CDR1 MNHEY and CDR2 SVGAGI. The CDR3 is made up of 15 amino acids. After removal of 2 bases from V and 6 bases from J, the junction contained 6 bases not matched to a gene.

This clonotype was seen only a few times. V and J are TRBV29-1 and TRBJ1-4; 7 bases line up with TRBD1. CDR1 is SQVTM and CDR2 is ANQGSEA in the germline V gene. V was pared by 4 bases and J by 6 bases, with 2 bases of the junction left unmatched. The CDR3 is 12 amino acids. CDR3 amino acids: CSVVGTDEKLFF. CDR3 nucleotide sequence: TGCAGCGTTGTGGGGACAGATGAAAAACTGTTTTTT.

In this sample, this clonotype turned up many times. The chain joins TRBV10-3 to TRBJ2-5; D not certain. Germline CDR1 ENHRY, CDR2 SYGVKD. V shed 6 bases and J shed 7 bases, with 18 bases lying between them. This CDR3 is 14 amino acids long. The CDR3 here is CAIRVNGSLGTQYF. As DNA, the CDR3 is TGTGCCATCAGGGTGAACGGATCGTTGGGGACCCAGTACTTC.

The chain combines TRBV4-3 with TRBJ2-2; maybe TRBD1 (5 bases). The length of the CDR3 is 15 residues. Trimming removed 2 bases at V and 4 bases at J, with 11 bases between. Germline CDR1 reads LGHNA; CDR2 reads YSLEER. The CDR3, as DNA: TGCGCCAGCAGCCAACATACAGGAAGCACCGGGGAGCTGTTTTTT. It codes for CASSQHTGSTGELFF.

This clonotype was seen at least ten times. This chain uses TRBV5-6 with TRBJ2-3, with 9 bases fitting TRBD2. J lost 4 bases, V lost 4 bases, and 7 bases had no gene match. The CDR3 covers 15 residues. From germline, CDR1 is SGHDT and CDR2 YYEEEE. The CDR3 DNA sequence: TGTGCCAGCAGCCGGAGGTGGACTAGCGCAGATACGCAGTATTTT. Protein sequence: CASSRRWTSADTQYF.

This chain links TRBV2 with TRBJ2-7; D tentatively fits TRBD1 or TRBD2 (5 bases each). This CDR3 contains 14 residues. Deletions cut 11 bases from V and 2 bases from J, with 19 bases between. The germline V gene encodes CDR1 SNHLY and CDR2 FYNNEI. CDR3 nucleotide sequence: TGTGCCCAAGGGAAAGGGACCCTAACCTACGAGCAGTACTTC. Translated, it gives CAQGKGTLTYEQYF.

CDR3 sequence reads: CASRGPGNTGELFF. The CDR3 nucleotides are TGCGCCAGCAGGGGGCCTGGGAACACCGGGGAGCTGTTTTTT. The genes are TRBV10-2 and TRBJ2-2, with TRBD1 as a possible D gene (5 bases). Trimming stripped 6 bases from V and 1 base from J, with 9 bases between. Germline CDR1 WSHSY, CDR2 SAAADI. The CDR3 loop spans 14 amino acids.

The chain recombines TRBV27 with TRBJ2-5, with D perhaps matching TRBD1 (5 bases). The CDR3 is 13 residues long. Germline CDR1 reads MNHEY; CDR2 reads SMNVEV (reference sequence). Trimming removed 5 bases from V and 7 bases from J, with 14 bases in between. CDR3 loop: CASSPTDSWTQYF. In DNA form, the CDR3 reads TGTGCCAGCAGTCCTACTGACAGCTGGACCCAGTACTTC.

This clonotype came up a few times. The V gene is TRBV3-1, the J gene TRBJ2-1; D possibly uses TRBD1 or TRBD2 (6 bases each). The germline V and J ends were trimmed by 5 bases and 9 bases, with 17 bases remaining between them. The CDR3 is made up of 14 amino acids. CDR1 LGHDT and CDR2 YNNKEL come from the germline V gene (reference sequence). The CDR3 coding sequence is TGTGCCAGCAGCACGGGGGCAGGGGTAGGTGAGCAGTTCTTC. Protein product: CASSTGAGVGEQFF.

The chain recombines TRBV10-3 with TRBJ2-5; the D gene could be TRBD1 or TRBD2 (6 bases each). Trimming took 10 bases from V and 1 from J, leaving 16 bases between them. CDR3 length equals 14 residues. The V gene's germline CDR1 is ENHRY and CDR2 SYGVKD. The CDR3 here is CATGTLGAQETQYF. The CDR3, as DNA: TGTGCCACCGGGACTCTGGGGGCCCAAGAGACCCAGTACTTC.

The table lists this clonotype with a few counts. The rearrangement links TRBV7-2 to TRBJ2-3; D not certain. Trimming removed 5 bases at V and 5 bases at J, with 11 bases between. From germline, CDR1 is SGHTA and CDR2 FQGNSA. CDR3 length equals 13 residues. CDR3 DNA: TGTGCCAGCAGCCTACGACGGCGAGATACGCAGTATTTT. It codes for CASSLRRRDTQYF.

This clonotype was seen more than once but under ten times. This rearrangement joins TRBV20-1 to TRBJ2-3; 7 nucleotides agree with TRBD2. Germline V gene sequence: CDR1 DFQATT, CDR2 SNEGSKA (reference sequence). CDR3 length: 17 residues. V dropped 3 bases and J dropped 4; count of bases not matched to a gene: 16. The CDR3 is CSASWLAAGWGADTQYF. The DNA for the CDR3 is TGCAGTGCTAGTTGGCTAGCGGCTGGCTGGGGTGCAGATACGCAGTATTTT.

The rearrangement links TRBV29-1 to TRBJ2-2, with TRBD2 matching over 10 bases. Looked up from germline, CDR1 is SQVTM and CDR2 is ANQGSEA. The CDR3 extends over 14 amino acids. V trimming: 5 bases; J trimming: 6 bases; junction bases outside the gene matches: 6. The CDR3 DNA sequence: TGCAGCGTTCCCCTTAGCGGGAGGTCCGGGGAGCTGTTTTTT. This gives the protein CSVPLSGRSGELFF.

In this sample, this clonotype turned up a few times. V and J are TRBV12-3 or TRBV12-4 and TRBJ1-4; D possibly corresponds to TRBD1 (6 bases). This CDR3 has 14 amino acids. Trimming shortened V by 4 bases and J by 5 bases, and 11 bases separated the two germline ends. The CDR3 sequence: CASSSGTPNEKLFF. CDR3 in DNA: TGTGCCAGCAGTTCCGGGACACCAAATGAAAAACTGTTTTTT.

This clonotype came up a few times. V is TRBV2 and J is TRBJ1-6; maybe TRBD1 (6 bases). Trimming cost V 1 base and J 5 bases, with 15 bases left between them. The CDR3 is 17 amino acids. Germline V gene data show CDR1 as SNHLY and CDR2 as FYNNEI. The CDR3 spells CASSEERGALDNSPLHF. CDR3 nucleotide sequence: TGTGCCAGCAGTGAAGAAAGGGGGGCCCTTGATAATTCACCCCTCCACTTT.